This T cell receptor (beta chain) stems from a study of CD8 T cells in Susac syndrome. It was with random hexamers that roughly 0.45 to 1 ug RNA was reverse transcribed. TCRdb redid the calling of the immunoSEQ multiplex PCR reads with MiXCR, one entry per CDR3 protein. The profile shows under 350,000 distinct CDR3 sequences, roughly 94% of them singletons. V was cut by 4 bases and J by 1 base, with 13 bases left in between. This CDR3 is 15 amino acids long. Germline CDR1 is SGHVS and CDR2 is FNYEAQ. The clonotype was recovered from a human donor with multiple sclerosis. The chain uses TRBV7-6 and TRBJ1-1; D is uncertain. Sequencing input: CD4+ T cells from PBMCs. CDR3 sequence reads: CASSSMPLPNTEAFF. In DNA form, the CDR3 reads TGTGCCAGCAGCTCGATGCCCCTCCCGAACACTGAAGCTTTCTTT.